What follows are 3 T cell receptor beta chains derived from one specimen sequenced in a study of T cells after yellow fever vaccination. Via MiXCR, TCRdb re-called the 5' RACE reads, giving one row per CDR3 protein. The data contain more than 350,000 distinct CDR3 sequences, 11% of them singletons. The sample here was PBMCs, taken on the day of the first yellow fever vaccination. Receptor source: a man aged 18 to 30 who received the YFV17D yellow fever vaccine.

This chain joins TRBV9 and TRBJ2-5; 14 nucleotides agree with TRBD2. Germline trimming cut 4 bases from V and 5 bases from J; bases unmatched to any gene: 7. Germline V gene data show CDR1 as SGDLS and CDR2 as YYNGEE. The CDR3 spans 16 residues. CDR3 protein: CASSPRLAGGPETQYF. CDR3 sequence (DNA): TGTGCCAGCAGCCCTCGACTAGCGGGGGGGCCGGAGACCCAGTACTTC.

This chain links TRBV7-8 with TRBJ2-3; 8 positions match TRBD2. The CDR3 extends over 14 amino acids. With 5 bases clipped from V and 6 bases from J, the junction kept 7 bases outside the gene matches. Per germline, CDR1 SGHVS and CDR2 FQNEAQ. The DNA for the CDR3 is TGTGCCAGCAGCATCATAGCGGGGAGTGATACGCAGTATTTT. It codes for CASSIIAGSDTQYF. Full variable domain (remainder filled in from reference TRBV7-8 and TRBJ2-3): GAGVSQSPRYKVAKRGQDVALRCDPISGHVSLFWYQQALGQGPEFLTYFQNEAQLDKSGLPSDRFFAERPEGSVSTLKIQRTQQEDSAVYLCASSIIAGSDTQYFGPGTRLTVL.

This clonotype showed up just a few times. CDR3 in DNA: TGTGCCAGCCGTGGTCCCTCTCACACTGAAGCTTTCTTT. It encodes CASRGPSHTEAFF. The chain links TRBV12-3 or TRBV12-4 to TRBJ1-1; D unresolved. The CDR3 runs 13 residues. Trimming pared 8 bases from V and 3 bases from J, leaving 13 bases between.